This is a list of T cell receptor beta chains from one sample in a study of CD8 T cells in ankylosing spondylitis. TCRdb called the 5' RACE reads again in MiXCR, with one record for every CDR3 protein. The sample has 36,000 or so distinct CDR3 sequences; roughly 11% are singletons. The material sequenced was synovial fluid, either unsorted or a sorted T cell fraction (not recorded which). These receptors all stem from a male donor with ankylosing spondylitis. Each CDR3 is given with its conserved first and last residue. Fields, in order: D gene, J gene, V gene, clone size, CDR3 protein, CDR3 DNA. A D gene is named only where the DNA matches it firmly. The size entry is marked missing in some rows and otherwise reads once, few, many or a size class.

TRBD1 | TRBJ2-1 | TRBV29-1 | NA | CSVPLSGQGYNEQFF | TGCAGCGTACCCCTCTCGGGACAGGGGTACAATGAGCAGTTCTTC
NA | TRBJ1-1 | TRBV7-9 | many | CASPVGTEAFF | TGTGCCAGCCCGGTGGGCACTGAAGCTTTCTTT
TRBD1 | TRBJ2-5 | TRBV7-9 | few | CASSHRGTLPETQYF | TGTGCCAGCAGCCACAGGGGAACCCTTCCAGAGACCCAGTACTTC
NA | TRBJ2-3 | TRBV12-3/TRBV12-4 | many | CASRPGTDTQYF | TGTGCCAGCAGGCCCGGCACAGATACGCAGTATTTT
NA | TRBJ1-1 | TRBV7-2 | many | CASSLWEGWETEAFF | TGTGCCAGCAGCTTATGGGAGGGGTGGGAAACTGAAGCTTTCTTT
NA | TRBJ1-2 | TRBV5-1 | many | CASSLGDRPQGDGYTF | TGCGCCAGCAGCTTGGGAGATCGTCCCCAGGGAGATGGCTACACCTTC
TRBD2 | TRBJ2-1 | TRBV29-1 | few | CSALTSGSANEQFF | TGCAGCGCTCTGACTAGCGGGAGTGCCAATGAGCAGTTCTTC
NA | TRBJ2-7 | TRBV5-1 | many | CASSLLYLSYEQYF | TGCGCCAGCAGCTTGTTATACCTCTCCTACGAGCAGTACTTC
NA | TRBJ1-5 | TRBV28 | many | CASSTRLVEGQPQHF | TGTGCCAGCAGTACTCGACTGGTTGAGGGCCAGCCCCAGCATTTT
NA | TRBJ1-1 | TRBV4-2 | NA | CASSARTENTEAFF | TGTGCCAGCAGCGCCCGGACAGAGAACACTGAAGCTTTCTTT
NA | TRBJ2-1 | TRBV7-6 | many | CASSPALTAPLASLYNEQFF | TGTGCCAGCAGCCCCGCGTTGACGGCTCCTCTAGCGTCTCTCTACAATGAGCAGTTCTTC
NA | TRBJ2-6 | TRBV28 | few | CASSFPGTWANVLTF | TGTGCCAGCAGTTTTCCGGGGACGTGGGCCAACGTCCTGACTTTC
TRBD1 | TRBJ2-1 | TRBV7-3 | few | CASSLRQGSFGGYNEQFF | TGTGCCAGCAGCTTAAGACAGGGGTCTTTCGGGGGCTACAATGAGCAGTTCTTC
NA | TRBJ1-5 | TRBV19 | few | CASKGGGGNQPQHF | TGTGCCAGTAAGGGAGGGGGAGGCAATCAGCCCCAGCATTTT
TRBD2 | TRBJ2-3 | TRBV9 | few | CASSLSRERGDTQYF | TGTGCCAGCAGCCTCAGCAGGGAGCGGGGAGATACGCAGTATTTT
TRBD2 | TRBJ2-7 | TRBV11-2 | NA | CASSFKGGTSGRAFHEQYF | TGTGCCAGCAGTTTTAAAGGCGGGACTAGCGGGAGGGCCTTTCACGAGCAGTACTTC
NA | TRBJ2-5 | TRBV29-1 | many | CSVEDLHNGVQETQYF | TGCAGCGTTGAAGATCTGCACAATGGGGTCCAAGAGACCCAGTACTTC
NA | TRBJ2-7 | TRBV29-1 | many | CSVERGREEYF | TGCAGCGTTGAGAGGGGCAGGGAGGAGTACTTC
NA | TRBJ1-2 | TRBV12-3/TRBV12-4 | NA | CASSSNRDYGYTF | TGTGCCAGCAGTTCTAACAGGGACTATGGCTACACCTTC
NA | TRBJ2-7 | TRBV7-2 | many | CASSSSRGGAYHEQYF | TGTGCCAGCAGCTCAAGCCGTGGCGGGGCGTACCACGAGCAGTACTTC
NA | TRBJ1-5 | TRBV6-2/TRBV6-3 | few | CASSYFRGTQPQHF | TGTGCCAGCAGTTATTTCAGGGGCACACAGCCCCAGCATTTT
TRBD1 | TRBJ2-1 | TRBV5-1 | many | CASSPGQGYNEQFF | TGCGCCAGCAGCCCTGGACAGGGGTACAATGAGCAGTTCTTC
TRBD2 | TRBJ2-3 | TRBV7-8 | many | CASSLPGGSESGTDTQYF | TGTGCCAGCAGCCTCCCGGGGGGGAGCGAGTCGGGCACAGATACGCAGTATTTT
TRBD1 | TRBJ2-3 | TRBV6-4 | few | CASSDSPGQGADTQYF | TGTGCCAGCAGTGACTCTCCGGGACAGGGGGCAGATACGCAGTATTTT
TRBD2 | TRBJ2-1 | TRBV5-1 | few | CASSFDSGTSGYNEQFF | TGCGCCAGCAGCTTCGATTCCGGGACTAGCGGTTACAATGAGCAGTTCTTC
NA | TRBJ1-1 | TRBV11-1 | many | CASSLAPGGRQNWDHTEAFF | TGTGCCAGCAGCTTAGCTCCGGGGGGGCGGCAGAATTGGGATCACACTGAAGCTTTCTTT
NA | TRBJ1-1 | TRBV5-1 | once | CASSLAVGGAEAFF | TGCGCCAGCAGCTTGGCGGTCGGCGGGGCTGAAGCTTTCTTT
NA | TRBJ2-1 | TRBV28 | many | CASSPPPLAQSSYNEQFF | TGTGCCAGCAGCCCCCCCCCGCTAGCGCAGAGCTCCTACAATGAGCAGTTCTTC
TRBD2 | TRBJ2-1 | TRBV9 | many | CASSGSSGSYNEQFF | TGTGCCAGCAGCGGGTCTAGCGGGAGTTACAATGAGCAGTTCTTC
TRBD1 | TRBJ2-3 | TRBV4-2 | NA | CASSPSGQGLSWTQYF | TGTGCCAGCAGCCCTTCGGGACAGGGCCTTTCGTGGACGCAGTATTTT
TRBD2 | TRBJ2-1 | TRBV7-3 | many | CASSLGSGSTNEQFF | TGTGCCAGCAGCTTAGGTAGCGGGAGCACCAATGAGCAGTTCTTC
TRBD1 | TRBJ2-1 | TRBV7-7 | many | CASSLAPGQGVYF | TGTGCCAGCAGCTTAGCCCCGGGACAGGGGGTTTACTTC
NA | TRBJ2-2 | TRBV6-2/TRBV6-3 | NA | CASSRYGPSNTGELFF | TGTGCCAGCAGTCGCTACGGGCCGTCGAACACCGGGGAGCTGTTTTTT
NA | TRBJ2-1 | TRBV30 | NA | CAWSAGGHNEQFF | TGTGCCTGGAGCGCCGGGGGCCACAATGAGCAGTTCTTC